The T cell receptor beta chain described here comes from a study of cytomegalovirus exposure and HLA in healthy donors (dated by TCRdb to about 2017). For context, the study as a whole: In an earlier analysis of under 600 of the donors, approximately 300 Gb of sequence data and 100 million or so unique TCR beta sequences from 150 million to 200 million T cells were reported. Rather than drawing on any new phenotypic data, the later analysis identified candidate immune exposures from TCR beta sequences and the way those sequences occurred across donors. In an earlier analysis of a few hundred of the donors, high-throughput TCR beta sequencing was used to judge whether each TCR beta V gene segment behaved as functional or pseudogenic. Four to six DR-DQ haplotypes were handled as single units for association and clustering, since linkage in the cohort was strong. Across around 400 genotyped donors of the cohort, an average of approximately 220,000 unique TCR beta nucleotide sequences per donor were sequenced, and roughly 18% of those sequences were non-productive. The study combined high-throughput TCR immunosequencing, statistical association of individual TCRs with disease status, and machine learning to predict cytomegalovirus infection status. An early release that covered about 600 HLA-typed donors contained about 300 gigabases of sequencing data and 80 million or so unique TCR sequences. A later genetic analysis used genome-wide SNP genotypes for about 60% of the 666 donors, treating that subset as a discovery cohort. Class I and class II HLA loci were covered by the typing at four-digit resolution. Besides the first cohort of roughly 640 subjects, a separate validation cohort made up of over a hundred different subjects was used. A later analysis re-analyzed previously published TCR beta repertoires from roughly 690 donors and added high-resolution HLA genotyping to study TCR occurrence patterns. Donor age, sex, ethnicity and CMV serostatus were compiled alongside the repertoire data. All discovery cohort repertoires had been generated using a single sequencing platform. The number of donors typed differed by locus, with about 620-630 for A, B, C, DRB1 and DQB1, roughly 550 for DQA1, nearly 610 for DPA1, and 450 to 480 for DPB1. Of the roughly 400 genotyped donors, over 70% fell in the genetic ancestry cluster associated with self-reported Caucasian donors. The T cell repertoires of 670 or so subjects were profiled by immunosequencing and related to cytomegalovirus serostatus. The study aimed to test whether signatures of past pathogen exposure could be identified by cataloging public T cell receptors. Overall study outcomes, separate from this receptor: In a later analysis, the rate of TCR association differed among HLA loci, with DRB1 alleles having the most associated TCRs and HLA-C alleles having the fewest. In a later analysis, several top co-occurrence clusters were reported to appear linked to parvovirus B19, influenza, CMV and Epstein-Barr virus. Some IMGT-functional V segments, including TRBV6-2 and TRBV6-3, could not be distinguished by the 87-base-pair reads and were therefore excluded. In vitro tests confirmed that a few of the cytomegalovirus-associated TCR beta chains recognize cytomegalovirus antigens. In an earlier analysis of under 600 of the donors, most TCR beta V segments were observed in productive rearrangements about 87% or about 30% of the time, broadly matching IMGT annotations. The cohort was sequenced for TCR beta chains only, and without alpha or paired-chain data the features that could be detected were limited. An association between a missense DCLRE1C variant and V-gene and J-gene trimming of TCR beta chains was found in a later genetic analysis and replicated in an independent cohort. Immune exposure information for the cohort was limited to CMV serostatus. The study gave a list of under 200 TCR beta chains associated with cytomegalovirus. The presence/absence analyses assumed that sequencing depth was roughly uniform across donors, and that assumption may not be true. The sequencing pipeline was judged likely to have produced a cluster of highly shared sequence variants as a technical artifact. Because some donors lacked HLA typing at each locus, the association tests relied only on the typed subset. A later analysis found that HLA-associated TCR beta chains were more clonally expanded and had lower generation probabilities than equally common non-associated chains. When HLA alleles, especially DR and DQ, strongly co-occurred, TCR associations were difficult to assign to individual alleles. The authors suggested that the approach could potentially be generalized to other disease states and immunological phenotypes. The classifier was reported to diagnose cytomegalovirus status with high specificity and sensitivity in both the original and validation cohorts. About 17 rarely observed V segments, including chromosome 9 orphons, were excluded from the earlier analysis of a few hundred of the donors because counts were too low. Specific HLA alleles were associated with over 15,000 TCR beta sequences at a false discovery rate of 0.05 in a later analysis. A further reported finding was that TCR beta sequences accurately predicted the HLA-A and HLA-B alleles for most subjects in the first cohort. According to a later analysis, most CMV-associated TCR beta chains appeared to be HLA-restricted, and the HLA associations seemed to be driven largely by CMV exposure. Linkage disequilibrium might explain the correlated functional status among segregating V segments, but an unknown experimental factor could not be excluded. Most TCR sequences were observed very rarely across donors, whereas some public TCRs were present in many individuals. Compared with the approximately 700-donor mean, donors in an Asian-associated ancestry cluster had fewer N-insertions in productive TCRs, according to a later genetic analysis.

The protocol used for the library was the immunoSEQ multiplex PCR assay. For the multiplex PCR, a mixture combining 60 forward primers for TCR Vbeta segments and 13 reverse primers for TCR Jbeta segments was used. A multiplex PCR assay on genomic DNA amplified the CDR3 region of rearranged TCR beta genes. The Illumina HiSeq System was used to sequence the amplified TCR beta libraries as 87-base-pair reads. Turning to the authors' computational methods: In a later analysis, tens of millions of unique TCR beta chains were counted across the roughly 610 repertoires, and roughly 9.9 million of these chains were shared by at least two donors. Raw reads were error-corrected and collapsed into unique sequences with a nearest-neighbor algorithm that merged closely related sequences to remove PCR and sequencing errors. CDR3 sequences were aligned to IMGT reference sequences to assign V, D and J gene segments. For a sequence to be retained, a match of at least six nucleotides was required to both a V gene segment and a J gene segment. A rearrangement was called productive if the CDR3 had no stop codons and remained in frame with V and J, and every other rearrangement was called non-productive. CDR3 was defined by IMGT convention, running from the second conserved V-encoded cysteine to the conserved J-encoded phenylalanine. Sequences without an unambiguous match to a single V gene segment were excluded from the earlier analysis of 587 of the donors. In an earlier analysis of several hundred of the donors, a V segment was called functional when productive rearrangements were above 56.7%, and segregating when the standard deviation between donors exceeded 5%. A statistical classification framework was built for diagnosing cytomegalovirus status from the catalog of TCR beta chain sequences. A later analysis assigned V and J genes by comparing TCR nucleotide sequences with IMGT/GENE-DB human TR gene sequences. Using the TCRdist pipeline, a later analysis assigned CDR3 sequences along with most-parsimonious VDJ recombination scenarios. In a later analysis, each TCR beta chain was defined by its CDR3 amino acid sequence together with its V-gene family, and reads lacking a unique V-gene family were excluded. In a later analysis, 450 to 600 highly shared, low-generation-probability nucleotide sequences were removed to address suspected cross-contamination and a sequencing artifact. In a later analysis, a clonal expansion index for each public chain was calculated from normalized within-repertoire ranks of inferred template counts. In a later analysis, generation probabilities were computed with a VDJ recombination model fitted to out-of-frame rearrangements, and the resulting probabilities were checked against IGoR. In a later analysis, TCR-TCR, TCR-HLA and TCR-CMV co-occurrence was scored with hypergeometric tests, and a repertoire-size bias correction was applied to TCR pairs. False discovery rates were estimated in a later analysis by permuting HLA or CMV assignments 20 times. A later analysis grouped co-occurring TCRs with DBSCAN, adding TCRdist sequence similarity when clustering within HLA-allele-positive subsets. Repertoires with fewer than 30,000 or more than 120,000 public chains were left out of co-occurrence clustering, as were about 5 repertoires with anomalous nucleotide sharing. TCRdb re-hosts the immuneACCESS table, in-frame sequences only. Its copies lack some clones; in the studies checked, an unresolved V gene accounts for under half of them, and the cause for the rest is not known. The V and J calls and clone size are taken from that table; D and trimming were inferred from the DNA. This sample comprises 150,000 to 200,000 clones, about 83% of them detected only once. Of the sample, under 5% falls within the top ten clones.

The CDR3, from cysteine to phenylalanine, totals 12 residues. Only the CDR3 region is kept as DNA, spanning 36 bases read in frame from base 1. The V end loses 5 bases and the J end loses 8 bases, and a stretch of 13 bases separates them. CDR1 and CDR2 are drawn from the germline V gene (reference sequence): SGHNT, YYREEE. As to this clone: It has no known antigen specificity. The input lacks base qualities; no much larger clone sits a single base away.

The cohort consisted of 670 or so healthy bone marrow donors. Cohort members were all nominally healthy when sampled, although unrecorded immune exposures were likely present. The donor tested CMV seropositive, placing the donor among the 290 or so seropositive members of the cohort. Every donor gave a peripheral blood sample, and the peripheral blood mononuclear cells from that sample were used for TCR beta sequencing. The Qiagen DNeasy Blood Extraction Kit was used to extract genomic DNA from the blood cell samples. Sample: PBMCs. The chain is encoded by TRBV5-4 joined to TRBJ1-1; a tentative D call is TRBD1 (6 bases match). The receptor was derived from a girl aged 5-17 years in good health and CMV-seropositive. This receptor carries the CDR3 CASRAGGLEAFF. Read as DNA, the sequence is TGTGCCAGCAGGGCGGGGGGCCTCGAAGCTTTCTTT.